A single sample is the source of the 2 T cell receptor beta chains below, sequenced in a study of OX40 agonist ivuxolimab in advanced cancers. The protocol was immunoSEQ multiplex PCR, while the TCRdb copy is restricted to in-frame clones and leaves out a portion. The data show 90,000 to 100,000 clones, 75% to 90% seen once. The material was CD4+ or CD8+ T cells sorted from blood, obtained in a trial of the OX40 agonist ivuxolimab. The source of these receptors is an adult with an advanced solid tumor such as melanoma, head and neck, liver or kidney cancer.

The CDR3 loop is CASSATSGGNNEQFF. The CDR3 region has the DNA TGTGCCAGCAGTGCCACTAGCGGGGGGAACAATGAGCAGTTCTTC. The chain joins TRBV28 to TRBJ2-1; 12 bases line up with TRBD2. Germline V gene sequence: CDR1 MDHEN, CDR2 SYDVKM. The CDR3 runs 15 residues. Germline trimming cut 5 bases from V and 5 bases from J; bases unmatched to any gene: 4.

The rearrangement joins TRBV5-4 to TRBJ2-3; TRBD2 matches at 7 bases. CDR1 is SGHNT and CDR2 is YYREEE in the germline V gene (reference sequence). V gave up 0 bases and J gave up 8 bases; unmatched junction bases: 3. The CDR3 contains 13 residues. Written as DNA, the CDR3 is TGTGCCAGCAGCTTGGGGGAGGGTCGTACGCAGTATTTT. Translated, it gives CASSLGEGRTQYF.